The source of this T cell receptor beta chain is a study of graft-versus-host responses after intestinal transplantation. Overall study context: Transplants were multivisceral, liver-intestinal, or isolated intestinal. Recipients uniformly received anti-thymocyte globulin induction, followed by tacrolimus and steroids for approximately 3 years. Study results and limitations: With peak circulating GvH clone levels came an association with early post-transplant HvG declines. Recipient bone marrow held GvH clones, some seen earlier in ileum or blood.

CDR1 is MNHNS and CDR2 is SASEGT in the germline V gene. J was trimmed by 4 bases and V by 2 bases; bases with no gene match: 13. This CDR3 has 17 residues. Researchers processed graft tissue to release intraepithelial and lamina propria lymphocytes. As regards this clone: Its antigen is unidentified.

Profiled with immunoSEQ multiplex PCR; TCRdb holds only in-frame clones, not every one. The top ten hold 4.8% of the sample, which has almost 4,000 clones, almost 85% seen once. This TCR came from a human patient who received an intestinal transplant, so some T cells may come from the graft donor. The source was ileum tissue, collected nearly 670 days after intestinal transplant. V and J are TRBV6-1 and TRBJ1-1; TRBD1 agrees at 7 bases. The chain's CDR3 is CASSEYSWGTEITEAFF. The CDR3 DNA reads as TGTGCCAGCAGTGAATATAGTTGGGGGACAGAAATCACTGAAGCTTTCTTT.